This T cell receptor beta chain is from a study of blood T cells in healthy people across ages. The wider study: There was about one barcoded beta molecule captured by template switching per two T cells.

Those donating, healthy Caucasian individuals from Russia, were aged about 6 to 95. Each donor gave approximately 9.5 milliliters of peripheral blood. From germline, CDR1 is WSHSY and CDR2 SAAADI. Germline trimming cut 2 bases from V and 7 bases from J; bases unmatched to any gene: 4. This CDR3 is 14 amino acids long. The use of a sample-barcoded 5' primer and a J-beta primer mix characterized a second PCR of roughly 6 to 11 cycles. TCRdb called the 5' RACE reads again in MiXCR, with one record for every CDR3 protein. The sample contains about 1,500,000 distinct CDR3 sequences, approximately 38% of which appear only once.

Sequences were obtained from blood. The TCR sequence derives from a young woman in good health. The chain links TRBV10-2 to TRBJ1-5; the match to TRBD1 covers 8 bases. Here the CDR3 DNA reads TGCGCCAGCAGTGAGGCAGGGGGCGCCCAGCCCCAGCATTTT. Translating gives CASSEAGGAQPQHF.